This TCR beta chain was identified in a study of T cell responses to AZD1222 COVID-19 vaccine. Study overall: Recipients boosted at about 4 weeks or about 12 weeks are pooled.

Sequencing was performed with immunoSEQ multiplex PCR; in TCRdb, only in-frame clones are kept and a portion is missing. Of 160,000 or so clones in the sample, just over 90% were seen once. Per the germline V gene, CDR1 is SNHLY and CDR2 is FYNNEI. V dropped 3 bases and J dropped 1 base, with 13 bases sitting between them. The CDR3 contains 16 residues. The origin of this receptor is an adult in good health. The chain recombines TRBV2 with TRBJ1-5; D not certain. Specimen: peripheral blood, collected on day 0 of AZD1222 vaccination. In DNA form, the CDR3 reads TGTGCCAGCAGTGATTCCCTCGGAGGAAGCAATCAGCCCCAGCATTTT. It specifies CASSDSLGGSNQPQHF.